Listed here are 13 T cell receptor beta chains from one sample, sequenced in a study of cytomegalovirus exposure and HLA in healthy donors. Researchers ran the PCR with 60 Vbeta and 13 Jbeta primers. Clones were read by immunoSEQ multiplex PCR, and TCRdb kept only the in-frame ones, dropping some. The data show 130,000 or so clones, with about 81% seen just once and roughly 3% held by the top ten. The sample taken for sequencing was PBMCs. These receptors all come from a woman aged 40 to 50 in good health and CMV-seropositive.

The J gene is TRBJ2-1, the V gene TRBV7-8, with 7 nucleotides matching TRBD1. The CDR3 covers 14 residues. V dropped 1 base and J dropped 7; count of bases not matched to a gene: 4. Germline V lookup: CDR1 SGHVS, CDR2 FQNEAQ. In nucleotides, the CDR3 is TGTGCCAGCAGCTTAGGGACAGGACCTAATGAGCAGTTCTTC. Its translation is CASSLGTGPNEQFF.

This sequence joins TRBV5-6 and TRBJ2-3; D call uncertain. V lost 2 bases, J lost 0 bases, and 10 bases lay in between. CDR1 SGHDT and CDR2 YYEEEE come from the germline V gene. The CDR3 length is 15 residues. The CDR3 spells CASSFSAVSTDTQYF. The DNA for the CDR3 is TGTGCCAGCAGCTTCTCGGCGGTTAGCACAGATACGCAGTATTTT.

The genes are TRBV11-2 and TRBJ1-5; TRBD1 agrees at 8 bases. CDR3 length: 11 amino acids. After removal of 5 bases from V and 10 bases from J, the junction contained 1 base not matched to a gene. CDR1 SGHAT and CDR2 FQNNGV come from the germline V gene. The CDR3 is CASSDRGPQHF. In nucleotides, the CDR3 is TGTGCCAGCAGCGACAGGGGACCCCAGCATTTT.

This chain connects TRBV6-1 to TRBJ1-2, with D possibly matching TRBD1 (5 bases). The CDR3 contains 14 residues. From germline, CDR1 is MNHNS and CDR2 SASEGT. V was clipped by 11 bases and J by 8 bases, with 24 bases between them. In DNA form, the CDR3 reads TGTGCCTCCGCCTTGTCGGGGGGGAGATCCGGCTACACCTTC. This gives the protein CASALSGGRSGYTF.

This clone has only one observation. The gene calls are TRBV25-1 and TRBJ2-1; 11 bases align to TRBD2. The CDR3 contains 15 residues. V was clipped by 2 bases and J by 5 bases; unmatched bases: 2. Germline V lookup: CDR1 MGHDK, CDR2 SYGVNS. The CDR3 region is CASSEPSGRNNEQFF. As DNA, the CDR3 is TGTGCCAGCAGTGAACCTAGCGGGAGGAACAATGAGCAGTTCTTC.

This clone has only a few counts. The chain uses TRBV19 and TRBJ2-7, with TRBD1 matching over 7 bases. V lost 8 bases to trimming and J lost 1 base; unmatched junction nucleotides: 8. Germline CDR1 and CDR2: LNHDA and SQIVND (reference sequence). This CDR3 comprises 14 residues. The CDR3 loop is CASSDRALSYEQYF. CDR3 nucleotides: TGTGCCAGTTCTGACAGGGCCTTATCCTACGAGCAGTACTTC.

The CDR3 loop is CASSRTSGSADTQYF. The CDR3 DNA reads TGTGCCAGCAGCCGGACTAGCGGGAGTGCAGATACGCAGTATTTT. The V and J genes are TRBV7-6 and TRBJ2-3; 13 nucleotides match TRBD2. V shed 5 bases and J 4 bases; nucleotides not matched to a gene: 3. This CDR3 spans 15 amino acids. The germline V gene encodes CDR1 SGHVS and CDR2 FNYEAQ. The entire variable domain, with the rest obtained from reference TRBV7-6 and TRBJ2-3, is as follows: GAGVSQSPRYKVTKRGQDVALRCDPISGHVSLYWYRQALGQGPEFLTYFNYEAQQDKSGLPNDRFSAERPEGSISTLTIQRTEQRDSAMYRCASSRTSGSADTQYFGPGTRLTVL.

The rearrangement joins TRBV29-1 to TRBJ2-7, with 8 bases lining up with TRBD2. From germline, CDR1 is SQVTM and CDR2 ANQGSEA. The CDR3 has 13 amino acids. V shed 2 bases, J shed 4 bases, and the junction held 4 bases outside the gene matches. CDR3 region: CSVESGGGYEQYF. The CDR3 DNA sequence: TGCAGCGTTGAATCGGGCGGGGGGTACGAGCAGTACTTC.

The rearrangement uses TRBV2 and TRBJ2-3; TRBD2 matches at 8 bases. CDR1 SNHLY and CDR2 FYNNEI come from the germline V gene. The CDR3 loop spans 16 amino acids. The junction had 7 bases not matched to a gene; V was cut back by 5 bases and J by 0 bases. CDR3 coding DNA: TGTGCCAGCAGTTCACTAGCGGAAATTAGCACAGATACGCAGTATTTT. It codes for CASSSLAEISTDTQYF.

V and J are TRBV6-5 and TRBJ2-5, with 9 bases lining up with TRBD2. Germline V gene sequence: CDR1 MNHEY, CDR2 SVGAGI. The length of the CDR3 is 11 residues. Trimming removed 5 bases from V and 11 bases from J; junction bases left unmatched: 3. The CDR3 loop is CASSAGGEQYF. DNA of the CDR3: TGTGCCAGCAGTGCGGGAGGGGAGCAGTACTTC.

The chain is built from TRBV7-9 and TRBJ2-5; no reliable D call. This CDR3 contains 15 residues. V was shortened by 5 bases and J by 1 base, with 14 bases between the two germline ends. In germline, CDR1 is SEHNR, CDR2 FQNEAQ (reference sequence). The chain's CDR3 is CASSPRSRFQETQYF. CDR3 coding DNA: TGTGCCAGCAGCCCAAGATCGAGATTCCAAGAGACCCAGTACTTC.

On this clone itself: At one end the junction does not follow the germline gene, possibly because of a read error. This chain uses TRBV7-7 with TRBJ2-2; 7 bases map to TRBD2. The CDR3 runs to 16 residues. CDR1 is SSHAT, CDR2 FNYEAQ, per germline (reference sequence). The CDR3 protein is CASSPYTGGNTGELFF. CDR3 sequence (DNA): TGTGCTAGCAGCCCGTACACGGGAGGGAACACCGGGGAGCTGTTTTTT.

This clone showed up just once. This CDR3 is CASSSGDSSEQYF. The CDR3 coding sequence is TGTGCCAGCAGCTCCGGAGACAGCTCCGAGCAGTACTTC. The chain links TRBV7-9 to TRBJ2-7, with D perhaps TRBD1 (5 bases). The length of the CDR3 is 13 residues. Germline V CDR1 and CDR2: SEHNR, FQNEAQ (reference sequence). V lost 4 bases, J lost 6 bases, and 13 bases lay in between.